The clone carrying this T cell receptor beta chain was counted once. No antigen is known for it. These data come from a study of shared clonotypes between healthy human individuals. CD45RA+ naive and CD45RA-negative memory subsets were separated from CD4+ cells. Looked up from germline, CDR1 is MNHNY and CDR2 is SVGAGI (reference sequence). V was trimmed by 6 bases and J by 3 bases, leaving 17 bases between them. This CDR3 comprises 15 residues. Study-wide findings and caveats: Investigators expected sequencing depth to affect clonotype sharing among donors. As a rule, naive subsets had a larger estimated richness than memory subsets.

Assay: immunoSEQ multiplex PCR; the TCRdb copy retains only in-frame clones and omits some. The sample lists roughly 2.2 million clones; 85% to 95% were seen once. The sample was naive CD4+ T cells from PBMCs. Subset: CD45RA+ positively selected. The TCR comes from a man aged 18 to 29 in good health. Some clones in this sample may be carry-over from other donors' samples. This chain connects TRBV6-6 to TRBJ1-1; D is perhaps TRBD1 (5 bases). The CDR3 DNA reads TGTGCCAGCAGCCGACTTCCGACAGTCCACACTGAAGCTTTCTTT. Translation gives CASSRLPTVHTEAFF.